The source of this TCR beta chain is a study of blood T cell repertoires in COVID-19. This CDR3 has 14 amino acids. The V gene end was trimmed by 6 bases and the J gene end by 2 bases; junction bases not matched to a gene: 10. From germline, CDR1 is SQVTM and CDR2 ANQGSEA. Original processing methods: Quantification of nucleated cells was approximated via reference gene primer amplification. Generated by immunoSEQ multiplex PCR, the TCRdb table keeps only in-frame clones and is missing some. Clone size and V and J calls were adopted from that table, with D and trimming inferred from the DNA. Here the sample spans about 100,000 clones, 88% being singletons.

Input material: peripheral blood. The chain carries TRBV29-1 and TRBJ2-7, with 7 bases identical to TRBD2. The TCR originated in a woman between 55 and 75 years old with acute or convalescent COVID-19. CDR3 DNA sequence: TGCAGCGTCGCCGTCGGGGCGGGGGCCTACGAGCAGTACTTC. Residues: CSVAVGAGAYEQYF.